These 16 T cell receptor beta chains came from one sample sequenced in a study of blood T cell repertoires in COVID-19. Clones were read by immunoSEQ multiplex PCR, and TCRdb kept only the in-frame ones, dropping some. The table shows 140,000 to 150,000 clones, with around four fifths occurring only once. Sample: PBMCs or T cells enriched from blood (not recorded which). These receptors all stem from a woman between 50 and 59 years old who had recovered from COVID-19.

This chain uses TRBV5-1 with TRBJ1-2; D is possibly TRBD1 (6 bases). The germline V and J ends were trimmed by 4 bases and 7 bases, with 11 bases remaining between them. The germline V gene has CDR1 SGHRS and CDR2 YFSETQ. The CDR3 spans 12 residues. The CDR3 here is CASSADSSGYTF. CDR3 DNA sequence: TGCGCCAGCAGCGCGGACAGTTCTGGCTACACCTTC.

The chain recombines TRBV12-3 or TRBV12-4 with TRBJ1-2, with TRBD1 as a possible D gene (5 bases). CDR3 length: 12 residues. V gave up 6 bases and J gave up 4 bases, with 9 bases separating them. CDR3 bases: TGTGCCAGCAGACCAGGGTCCTATGGCTACACCTTC. Amino acid sequence: CASRPGSYGYTF.

The rearrangement links TRBV5-6 to TRBJ1-5, with 7 bases fitting TRBD1. Looked up from germline, CDR1 is SGHDT and CDR2 is YYEEEE. J gave up 5 bases and V 4 bases, and 9 bases lay outside the gene matches. The CDR3 runs 15 residues. In DNA form, the CDR3 reads TGTGCCAGCAGCCCGTCTTTCGACAGGGATCAGCCCCAGCATTTT. Its protein is CASSPSFDRDQPQHF. Variable domain in full (rest from reference TRBV5-6 and TRBJ1-5): DAGVTQSPTHLIKTRGQQVTLRCSPKSGHDTVSWYQQALGQGPQFIFQYYEEEERQRGNFPDRFSGHQFPNYSSELNVNALLLGDSALYLCASSPSFDRDQPQHFGDGTRLSIL.

CDR3 amino acids: CASSIVPILRDRVPNTEAFF. Here the CDR3 DNA reads TGTGCCAGTAGTATAGTCCCAATTCTCCGGGACAGGGTTCCGAACACTGAAGCTTTCTTT. This chain connects TRBV19 to TRBJ1-1; 9 bases are shared with TRBD1. There are 20 residues in the CDR3. V shed 1 base, J shed 1 base, and the junction held 16 bases outside the gene matches. Germline V gene data show CDR1 as LNHDA and CDR2 as SQIVND (reference sequence).

The CDR3 DNA is TGCAGCGTTGAGATTGCAGGCAGCAATCAGCCCCAGCATTTT. It encodes CSVEIAGSNQPQHF. The chain employs TRBV29-1 and TRBJ1-5; D is unclear. Trimming shortened V by 3 bases and J by 1 base, and 10 bases separated the two germline ends. Germline V gene sequence: CDR1 SQVTM, CDR2 ANQGSEA. This CDR3 is 14 amino acids long.

The chain is built from TRBV28 and TRBJ2-7; 10 bases map to TRBD1. J gave up 4 bases and V 5 bases, and 17 bases lay outside the gene matches. Per the germline V gene, CDR1 is MDHEN and CDR2 is SYDVKM. The CDR3 loop spans 18 amino acids. The CDR3 protein is CASSPSKTGGPENYEQYF. In DNA, the CDR3 is TGTGCCAGCAGTCCCTCAAAGACAGGGGGCCCTGAGAATTACGAGCAGTACTTC.

The CDR3 DNA reads TGCGCCAGCAGCTTGGGAGGGGGAGATAACTATGGCTACACCTTC. The encoded protein is CASSLGGGDNYGYTF. The V gene is TRBV5-1, the J gene TRBJ1-2, with D possibly matching TRBD1 (6 bases). CDR1 and CDR2 (germline): SGHRS, YFSETQ. Trimming pared 0 bases from V and 1 base from J, leaving 10 bases between. This CDR3 comprises 15 residues.

This clone was detected once. This rearrangement joins TRBV11-1 to TRBJ2-5; 8 bases match TRBD2. CDR3 length: 12 amino acids. The V gene's germline CDR1 is SGHAT and CDR2 FQDESV (reference sequence). V dropped 6 bases and J dropped 5; count of bases not matched to a gene: 2. For the CDR3, the DNA is TGTGCCAGCAGGTCGGGGGGGGAGACCCAGTACTTC. Its translation is CASRSGGETQYF.

CDR3 amino acids: CASSTLSWQVNEQYV. The CDR3 coding sequence is TGTGCCAGCAGTACGCTTTCGTGGCAGGTCAACGAGCAGTACGTC. The V call is TRBV6-5, the J call TRBJ2-7; D is ambiguous. Germline CDR1 MNHEY, CDR2 SVGAGI. Trimming pared 5 bases from V and 5 bases from J, leaving 19 bases between. The CDR3 has 15 amino acids.

CDR3 amino acids: CASSSGTGGSKLFF. CDR3 sequence (DNA): TGTGCCAGCAGCTCCGGGACAGGTGGTTCAAAACTGTTTTTT. The chain combines TRBV28 with TRBJ1-4; 8 nucleotides agree with TRBD1. This CDR3 comprises 14 residues. Trimming removed 6 bases from V and 10 bases from J; junction bases left unmatched: 10. Germline values: CDR1 MDHEN, CDR2 SYDVKM.

The V and J genes are TRBV5-6 and TRBJ1-2; D possibly corresponds to TRBD1 (6 bases). Germline lookup yields CDR1 SGHDT and CDR2 YYEEEE. Trimming took off 4 bases at V and 4 bases at J, with 8 bases between the two ends. There are 12 residues in the CDR3. The CDR3 is CASSRTVYGYTF. DNA of the CDR3: TGTGCCAGCAGCCGGACAGTCTATGGCTACACCTTC.

The rearrangement joins TRBV24-1 to TRBJ2-3; 9 bases align to TRBD2. Germline CDR1 is KGHDR and CDR2 is SFDVKD. J gave up 2 bases and V 4 bases, and 6 bases lay outside the gene matches. The CDR3 is 16 amino acids. The CDR3 reads CATSDVAGDHTDTQYF. The CDR3, as DNA: TGTGCCACCAGTGACGTAGCGGGGGACCACACAGATACGCAGTATTTT.

On this clone: This sample also contains other DNA sequences that code for the same CDR3. The rearrangement uses TRBV7-9 and TRBJ2-4; D is perhaps TRBD1 (6 bases). CDR3 length: 14 residues. The germline V gene has CDR1 SEHNR and CDR2 FQNEAQ (reference sequence). V was pared by 2 bases and J by 1 base, with 6 bases between. The CDR3 here is CASSLTGAKNIQYF. In DNA, the CDR3 is TGTGCCAGCAGCTTAACAGGGGCCAAAAACATTCAGTACTTC.

The rearrangement uses TRBV5-1 and TRBJ2-3; 8 bases map to TRBD1. The CDR3 is 15 amino acids. V shed 4 bases and J 2 bases; nucleotides not matched to a gene: 6. Germline V gene data show CDR1 as SGHRS and CDR2 as YFSETQ. The CDR3 reads CASSPTGAVTDTQYF. CDR3 DNA sequence: TGCGCCAGCAGCCCGACAGGGGCTGTCACAGATACGCAGTATTTT. Full variable domain (remainder filled in from reference TRBV5-1 and TRBJ2-3): KAGVTQTPRYLIKTRGQQVTLSCSPISGHRSVSWYQQTPGQGLQFLFEYFSETQRNKGNFPGRFSGRQFSNSRSEMNVSTLELGDSALYLCASSPTGAVTDTQYFGPGTRLTVL.

This clone turned up a few times. The chain uses TRBV10-1 and TRBJ2-7, with a possible D match to TRBD1 (5 bases). This CDR3 contains 15 residues. Germline values: CDR1 WNHNN, CDR2 SYGVQD (reference sequence). V was clipped by 3 bases and J by 2 bases, with 14 bases between them. Here the CDR3 reads CASSDRAQGAYEQYF. In nucleotides, the CDR3 is TGCGCCAGCAGTGATAGGGCCCAAGGGGCCTACGAGCAGTACTTC.

This clone was recorded a few times. The chain combines TRBV29-1 with TRBJ2-5, with 7 bases identical to TRBD2. The CDR3 has 17 amino acids. Germline lookup yields CDR1 SQVTM and CDR2 ANQGSEA. The V segment lost 0 bases and the J segment 7 bases; nucleotides outside the gene matches: 17. CDR3 coding DNA: TGCAGCGTTGAAGAAATTGACCGGGACCGCGGCGGGGGGACCCAGTACTTC. Translated: CSVEEIDRDRGGGTQYF.